This T cell receptor beta chain was identified during a study of T-cell reconstitution after alpha-beta-depleted transplantation in children. General study results and limits: Several hundred expanded graft clones reportedly supplied alpha-beta T cells about two months after transplant. At the one-year point after transplant, T-cell counts and TCRbeta diversity were found to come mostly from T cells that had been newly produced. The origin of high day-60 TCRbeta diversity in some patients lay in surviving recipient T cells and thymic progenitors.

In this sample, this clonotype turned up many times. Its antigen is unidentified. Preparing the TCRbeta library involved the use of unique molecular identifiers. One entry per CDR3 protein results from TCRdb running MiXCR on the PCR reads. The data contain 280,000 or so distinct CDR3 sequences, around a tenth of them singletons. The sequencing used peripheral blood, collected 180 days after TCRalphabeta/CD19-depleted stem cell transplant. The source is a male patient between 2 and 10 years old who had a stem cell transplant for chronic granulomatous disease, so the T cells may come from the graft donor.

CDR3 sequence: CASSYGQAHSYEQYF. As DNA, the CDR3 is TGTGCCAGCAGTTACGGACAGGCCCACTCCTACGAGCAGTACTTC. The chain links TRBV6-5 to TRBJ2-7, with 7 bases fitting TRBD1. Trimming took 2 bases from V and 0 from J; bases not matched to a gene: 4. Germline assignment: CDR1 MNHEY and CDR2 SVGAGI. The CDR3 is 15 amino acids.